This TCR beta chain is drawn from a study of metastatic and nonmetastatic thyroid tumors. On the study more broadly: For malignant and benign thyroid patients, tumor or nodule tissue and blood were the sources whose repertoires were compared.

Germline CDR1 MRHNA, CDR2 SNTAGT. The CDR3 has 14 residues. Deletions cut 2 bases from V and 0 bases from J, with 6 bases between. Per the original data handling: Building a distant-metastasis classifier for papillary thyroid cancer drew on CDR3 differences across clinicopathological groups. Through MiXCR, TCRdb re-clonotyped the PCR reads. TCRdb, not the original authors, processed these V and J calls. The profile covers about 82,000 clones, with approximately 12% appearing a single time and roughly 9.1% taken by the ten largest. No treatment of any kind had been given to any patient before thyroid surgery.

This clonotype was obtained from a female donor with papillary thyroid cancer or a benign thyroid nodule (not recorded which). Some clones in this sample may be carry-over from other donors' samples. What was sequenced was tumor tissue. The chain uses TRBV6-4 and TRBJ2-3; maybe TRBD2 (6 bases). CDR3 amino acids: CASSDGGSTDTQYF. CDR3 DNA sequence: TGTGCCAGCAGTGACGGGGGGAGCACAGATACGCAGTATTTT.